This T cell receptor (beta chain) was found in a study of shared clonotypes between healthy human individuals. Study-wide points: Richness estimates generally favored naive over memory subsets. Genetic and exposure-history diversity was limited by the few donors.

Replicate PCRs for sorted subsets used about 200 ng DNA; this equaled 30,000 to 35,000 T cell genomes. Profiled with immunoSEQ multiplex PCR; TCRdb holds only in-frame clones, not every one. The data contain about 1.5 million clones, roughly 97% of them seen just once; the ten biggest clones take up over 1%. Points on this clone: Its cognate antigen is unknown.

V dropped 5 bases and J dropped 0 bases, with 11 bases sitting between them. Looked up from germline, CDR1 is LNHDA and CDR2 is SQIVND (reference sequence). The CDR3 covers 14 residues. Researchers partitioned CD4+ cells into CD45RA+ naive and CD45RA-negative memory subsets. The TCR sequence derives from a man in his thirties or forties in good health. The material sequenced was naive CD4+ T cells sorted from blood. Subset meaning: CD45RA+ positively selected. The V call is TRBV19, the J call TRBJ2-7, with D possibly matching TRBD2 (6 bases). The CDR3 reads CASSRGGSSYEQYF. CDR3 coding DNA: TGTGCCAGTAGTCGTGGGGGGTCCTCCTACGAGCAGTACTTC.